This T cell receptor (beta chain) was recovered during a study of patients and donors after allogeneic stem cell transplantation. TCRdb re-derived calls from the RT-PCR reads in MiXCR, one entry per CDR3 protein. This table holds tens of thousands of distinct CDR3 sequences, about 25% found once. This clonotype was detected once. Germline loops: CDR1 MGHRA, CDR2 YSYEKL. V was pared by 4 bases and J by 5 bases, with 21 bases between. The CDR3 is made up of 16 amino acids. The chain joins TRBV4-1 to TRBJ2-7; possibly TRBD1 for D (6 bases). This receptor was obtained from a human donor who was either an allogeneic HSCT recipient or a stem cell or donor lymphocyte infusion donor (not recorded which). It is not recorded whose cells these are; they may come from a transplant donor. Source material: blood, either unsorted or a sorted T cell fraction (not recorded which). CDR3 loop: CASSPFGTVRGDEQYF. As DNA, the CDR3 is TGCGCCAGCAGCCCCTTTGGTACTGTCAGGGGCGACGAGCAGTACTTC.